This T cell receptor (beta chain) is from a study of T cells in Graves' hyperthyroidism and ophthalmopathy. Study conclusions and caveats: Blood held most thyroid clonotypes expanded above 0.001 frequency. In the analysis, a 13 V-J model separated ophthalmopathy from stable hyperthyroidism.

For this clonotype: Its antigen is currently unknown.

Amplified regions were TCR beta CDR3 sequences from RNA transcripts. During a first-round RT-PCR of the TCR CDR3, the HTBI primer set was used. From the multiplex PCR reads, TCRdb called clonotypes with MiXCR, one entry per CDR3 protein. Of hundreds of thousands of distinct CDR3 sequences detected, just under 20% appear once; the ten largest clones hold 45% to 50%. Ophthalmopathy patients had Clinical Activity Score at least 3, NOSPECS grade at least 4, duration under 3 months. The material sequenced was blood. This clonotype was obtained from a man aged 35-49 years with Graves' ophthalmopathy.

DNA for the CDR3: TGCAGTGCTAGGGACCAAGCGGGAACAGATACGCAGTATTTT. Translation gives CSARDQAGTDTQYF. The rearrangement links TRBV20-1 to TRBJ2-3; the match to TRBD2 covers 7 bases. Germline CDR1 DFQATT, CDR2 SNEGSKA (reference sequence). The CDR3 is 14 residues long. The V segment lost 3 bases and the J segment 3 bases; nucleotides outside the gene matches: 6.